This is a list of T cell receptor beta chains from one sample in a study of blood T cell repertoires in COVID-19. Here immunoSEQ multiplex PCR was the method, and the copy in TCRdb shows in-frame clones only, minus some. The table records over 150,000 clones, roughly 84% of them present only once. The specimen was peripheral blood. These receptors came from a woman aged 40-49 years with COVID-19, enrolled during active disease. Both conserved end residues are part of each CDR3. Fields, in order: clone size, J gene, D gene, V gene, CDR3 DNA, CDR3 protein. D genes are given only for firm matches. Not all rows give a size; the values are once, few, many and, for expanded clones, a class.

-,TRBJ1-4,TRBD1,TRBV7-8,TGTGCCAGCAGCTCGCACAGGGGCCTGAATGAAAAACTGTTTTTT,CASSSHRGLNEKLFF
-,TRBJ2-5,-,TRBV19,TGTGCCAGCGGCGAGCGGTTTACCCAAGAGACCCAGTACTTC,CASGERFTQETQYF
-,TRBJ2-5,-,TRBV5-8,TGTGCCAGCAGCTTCGGCTTCGCGACAGGCTCCCCCACGGGGGAGACCCAGTACTTC,CASSFGFATGSPTGETQYF
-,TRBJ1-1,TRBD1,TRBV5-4,TGTGCCAGCAGCTACAGGACAGGGTTTGAAGCTTTCTTT,CASSYRTGFEAFF
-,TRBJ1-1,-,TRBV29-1,TGCAGCGTTAATGAGGTTGGCACTGAAGCTTTCTTT,CSVNEVGTEAFF
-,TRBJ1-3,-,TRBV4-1,TGCGCCAGCAGCCAAGGAATGGGGAGCTCTGGAAACACCATATATTTT,CASSQGMGSSGNTIYF
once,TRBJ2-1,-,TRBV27,TGTGCCAGCAGTCTCCCCGCCGGGACTGGAGCAAATGAGCAGTTCTTC,CASSLPAGTGANEQFF
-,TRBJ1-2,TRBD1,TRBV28,TGTGCCAGCAGTTCGGGACAGGGAGCCTATGGCTACACCTTC,CASSSGQGAYGYTF
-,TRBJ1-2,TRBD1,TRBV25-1,TGTGCCAGCAGTGAATGGGGGCCCCCGGGACAGGGAATCTACACCTTC,CASSEWGPPGQGIYTF
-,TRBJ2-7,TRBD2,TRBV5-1,TGCGCCAGCAGCTTGGGGGAGGGAACAAAAGCCTACGAGCAGTACTTC,CASSLGEGTKAYEQYF
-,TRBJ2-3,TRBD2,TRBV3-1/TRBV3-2,TGTGCCAGCAGCCCCAGGACTAGCGGGATGACAGATACGCAGTATTTT,CASSPRTSGMTDTQYF
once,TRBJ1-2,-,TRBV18,TGTGCCAGCCCCCTGGAGCGGACTGAGGGCTACACCTTC,CASPLERTEGYTF
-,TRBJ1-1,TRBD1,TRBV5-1,TGCGCCAGCAGCTGGGGGACAGGGGCAGTGAACACTGAAGCTTTCTTT,CASSWGTGAVNTEAFF
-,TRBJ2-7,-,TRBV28,TGTGCCAGCGCCGTGTTCGGGGGATTTTACGAGCAGTACTTC,CASAVFGGFYEQYF
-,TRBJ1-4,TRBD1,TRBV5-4,TGTGCCAGCAGCCAAACAGGGGACAGGGTCCATGAAAAACTGTTTTTT,CASSQTGDRVHEKLFF
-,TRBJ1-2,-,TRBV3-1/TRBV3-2,TGTGCCAGCAGCCAAGGAGCACTACCGAGGGGCTACACCTTC,CASSQGALPRGYTF
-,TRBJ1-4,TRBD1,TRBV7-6,TGTGCCAGCAGCTTAGGACAGGGTAATGAAAAACTGTTTTTT,CASSLGQGNEKLFF
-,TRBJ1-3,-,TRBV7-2,TGTGCCAGCAGCTCCCCGCGCCTATTCTCTGGAAACACCATATATTTT,CASSSPRLFSGNTIYF
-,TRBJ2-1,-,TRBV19,TGTGCCAGTAGTATAGTGGGGGCAACCTTCTACAATGAGCAGTTCTTC,CASSIVGATFYNEQFF
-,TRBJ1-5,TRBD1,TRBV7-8,TGTGCCAGCAGCAAGGGACAGGTTGCTGGGGGCAATCAGCCCCAGCATTTT,CASSKGQVAGGNQPQHF
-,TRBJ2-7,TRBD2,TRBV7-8,TGTGCCAGCAGCTTAGATACTGGGACTAGAGGCGAGCAGTACTTC,CASSLDTGTRGEQYF
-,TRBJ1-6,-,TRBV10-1,TGCGCCAGCAGGCCGACATCCTCACCCCTCCACTTT,CASRPTSSPLHF
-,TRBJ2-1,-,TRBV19,TGTGCCAGTAGGATGGCGGGACTGTACAATGAGCAGTTCTTC,CASRMAGLYNEQFF
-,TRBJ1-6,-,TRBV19,TGTGCCAGTAACGCAGGGAATTCACCCCTCCACTTT,CASNAGNSPLHF